Listed here are 15 T cell receptor beta chains from one sample, sequenced in a study of regulatory T cells in long-lasting Graves disease. The time point denotes: persistent/refractory GD, antithyroid drugs over 5 years with positive TRAb. PBMCs were the source of the RNA used for TCR sequencing. CDR3 regions were amplified by Arm-PCR using iRepertoire HTBI primers to build TCR beta libraries. One entry per CDR3 protein results from TCRdb running MiXCR on the multiplex PCR reads. In the table there are about 470,000 distinct CDR3 sequences, under 25% of which are singletons. Sequencing was performed on peripheral blood mononuclear cells (PBMCs), taken when the disease was refractory, from a patient treated with antithyroid drugs. All receptors come from a female donor with Graves disease.

The DNA for the CDR3 is TGTGCCAGTGACCCCGGGACAGTTAATTCTGGAAACACCATATATTTT. This sequence encodes CASDPGTVNSGNTIYF. The chain employs TRBV19 and TRBJ1-3; 7 bases line up with TRBD1. V lost 8 bases to trimming and J lost 1 base; unmatched junction nucleotides: 11. Germline loops: CDR1 LNHDA, CDR2 SQIVND (reference sequence). CDR3 length: 16 residues.

This clonotype was seen a few times. The V gene is TRBV4-1, the J gene TRBJ1-2, with 9 positions matching TRBD1. Germline V lookup: CDR1 MGHRA, CDR2 YSYEKL. This CDR3 region has 15 residues. V gave up 3 bases and J gave up 6 bases; unmatched junction bases: 8. CDR3 amino acids: CASSQLPDRGDGYTF. The CDR3 DNA sequence: TGCGCCAGCAGCCAGCTCCCGGACAGGGGCGATGGCTACACCTTC.

This chain uses TRBV6-2 or TRBV6-3 with TRBJ1-5; D gene ambiguous. The germline V gene has CDR1 MNHEY and CDR2 SVGEGT. This CDR3 spans 17 amino acids. Trimming removed 2 bases from V and 0 bases from J, with 14 bases in between. The CDR3 sequence: CASSYPGQLYSNQPQHF. CDR3 coding DNA: TGTGCCAGCAGTTACCCCGGGCAGCTTTATAGCAATCAGCCCCAGCATTTT.

This clonotype came up a few times. The V and J genes are TRBV7-3 and TRBJ2-5; D might be TRBD1 or TRBD2, each matching 7 bases. This CDR3 is 15 amino acids long. The germline V gene encodes CDR1 SGHTA and CDR2 FQGTGA. Trimming removed 5 bases from V and 1 base from J, with 14 bases in between. Here the CDR3 reads CASSQGGTAQETQYF. CDR3 in DNA: TGTGCCAGCAGCCAGGGGGGGACAGCCCAAGAGACCCAGTACTTC.

This clonotype was recorded once. The V and J genes are TRBV19 and TRBJ2-2; TRBD2 aligns across 13 bases. The trim removed 2 bases at V and 9 bases at J, leaving 9 bases unmatched. The CDR3 spans 17 residues. Per germline, CDR1 LNHDA and CDR2 SQIVND (reference sequence). The CDR3 sequence is CASSITSGRAGAWELFF. In DNA form, the CDR3 reads TGTGCCAGTAGTATAACTAGCGGGAGGGCCGGCGCTTGGGAGCTGTTTTTT.

This clonotype has more than one count but fewer than ten. CDR3 sequence reads: CSARVLYEQYF. The CDR3 DNA sequence: TGCAGTGCTAGAGTCCTCTACGAGCAGTACTTC. The V gene is TRBV20-1, the J gene TRBJ2-7; D gene uncertain. This CDR3 comprises 11 residues. CDR1 is DFQATT and CDR2 is SNEGSKA in the germline V gene (reference sequence). V lost 1 base and J 3 bases, leaving 4 bases between the germline ends.

This clonotype was found a few times. This sequence joins TRBV10-3 and TRBJ1-3; tentative D call: TRBD1 (5 bases). The length of the CDR3 is 15 residues. Trimming took off 2 bases at V and 0 bases at J, with 8 bases between the two ends. From germline, CDR1 is ENHRY and CDR2 SYGVKD. CDR3 residues: CAISEGASSGNTIYF. The CDR3 bases are TGTGCCATCAGTGAGGGGGCGAGCTCTGGAAACACCATATATTTT.

About this clonotype itself: A far larger clone is one nucleotide away, so this likely arose from a read error. The genes are TRBV6-1 and TRBJ2-2, with unresolved D. Per the germline V gene, CDR1 is MNHNS and CDR2 is SASEGT. This CDR3 contains 12 residues. The CDR3 is CAGSVGTGELFF. The CDR3 DNA follows: TGTGCCGGCAGTGTTGGAACCGGGGAGCTGTTTTTT.

This clonotype was recorded many times. The chain employs TRBV11-2 and TRBJ2-6; the match to TRBD2 covers 13 bases. The CDR3 length is 16 residues. V lost 6 bases and J lost 2; bases outside the gene matches: 1. Germline CDR1 SGHAT, CDR2 FQNNGV. The CDR3 coding sequence is TGTGCCAGCAGAGGACTAGCGGGAGCTGGGGCCAACGTCCTGACTTTC. Translation gives CASRGLAGAGANVLTF. Full variable domain (missing parts from reference TRBV11-2 and TRBJ2-6): EAGVAQSPRYKIIEKRQSVAFWCNPISGHATLYWYQQILGQGPKLLIQFQNNGVVDDSQLPKDRFSAERLKGVDSTLKIQPAKLEDSAVYLCASRGLAGAGANVLTFGAGSRLTVL.

Details on this clonotype: This sequence may be a read error, since a much larger clone differs from it by one base. The chain has TRBV6-1 and TRBJ2-5; 7 bases map to TRBD2. Per germline, CDR1 MNHNS and CDR2 SASEGT. The CDR3 covers 15 residues. The CDR3, as DNA: TGTGCCGGCAGTGAATGGCCTAGCGGTATGGAGACCCAGTACTTC. Residues: CAGSEWPSGMETQYF.

This clonotype was seen many times. The genes are TRBV27 and TRBJ1-4; perhaps TRBD1 as D (5 bases). This CDR3 is built from 13 residues. Germline values: CDR1 MNHEY, CDR2 SMNVEV (reference sequence). V lost 7 bases, J lost 2 bases, and 8 bases lay in between. CDR3 amino acids: CASTGGTNEKLFF. Written as DNA, the CDR3 is TGTGCCAGCACGGGGGGGACTAATGAAAAACTGTTTTTT.

In its sample, this clonotype was seen many times. V is TRBV6-2 or TRBV6-3 and J is TRBJ2-5; D is perhaps TRBD2 (6 bases). Trimming took off 8 bases at V and 5 bases at J, with 18 bases between the two ends. Germline assignment: CDR1 MNHEY and CDR2 SVGEGT. The CDR3 totals 14 residues. The CDR3 DNA reads TGTGCCAGCGGGGCTGCGACGGGGAGGGAGACCCAGTACTTC. Its translation: CASGAATGRETQYF.

The chain joins TRBV27 to TRBJ2-1; no firm D call. Germline V gene sequence: CDR1 MNHEY, CDR2 SMNVEV (reference sequence). Trimming took 3 bases from V and 7 from J, leaving 7 bases between them. The CDR3 loop spans 12 amino acids. The CDR3 region has the DNA TGTGCCAGCAGTTTGAACCTTAATGAGCAGTTCTTC. Translated, it gives CASSLNLNEQFF.

The genes are TRBV6-1 and TRBJ2-5, with 11 positions matching TRBD2. CDR1 is MNHNS and CDR2 is SASEGT in the germline V gene. The CDR3 runs to 12 residues. The CDR3 reads CASGRALETQYF. The CDR3 DNA reads TGTGCTAGCGGGAGGGCCTTGGAGACCCAGTACTTC.

The J gene is TRBJ1-1, the V gene TRBV6-1, with 7 bases matching TRBD1. V dropped 8 bases and J dropped 0; count of bases not matched to a gene: 15. In germline, CDR1 is MNHNS, CDR2 SASEGT. The CDR3 covers 17 residues. CDR3 coding DNA: TGTGCCAGCCCCGGGACAGCCAACGGCCTTATGAACACTGAAGCTTTCTTT. This translates into CASPGTANGLMNTEAFF.